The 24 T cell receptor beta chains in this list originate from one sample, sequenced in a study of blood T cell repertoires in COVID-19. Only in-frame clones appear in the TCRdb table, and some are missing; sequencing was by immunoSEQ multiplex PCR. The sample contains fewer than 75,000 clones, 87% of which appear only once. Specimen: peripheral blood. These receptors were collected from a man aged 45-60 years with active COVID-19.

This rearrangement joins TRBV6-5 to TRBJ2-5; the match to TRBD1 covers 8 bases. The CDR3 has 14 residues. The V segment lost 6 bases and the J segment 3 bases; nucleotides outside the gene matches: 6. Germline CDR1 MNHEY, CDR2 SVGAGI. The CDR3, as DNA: TGTGCCAGCAGCCGGACAGGGACGGAAGAGACCCAGTACTTC. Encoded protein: CASSRTGTEETQYF.

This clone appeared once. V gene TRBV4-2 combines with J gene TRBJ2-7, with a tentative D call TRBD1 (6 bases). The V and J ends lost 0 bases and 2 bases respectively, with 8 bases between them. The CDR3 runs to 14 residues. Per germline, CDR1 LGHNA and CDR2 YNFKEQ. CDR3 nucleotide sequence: TGTGCCAGCAGCCAAGACCGGACAGCCTACGAGCAGTACTTC. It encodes CASSQDRTAYEQYF.

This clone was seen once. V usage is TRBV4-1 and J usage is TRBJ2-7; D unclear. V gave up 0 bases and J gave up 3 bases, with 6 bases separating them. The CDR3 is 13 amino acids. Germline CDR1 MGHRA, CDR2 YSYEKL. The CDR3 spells CASSQERGYEQYF. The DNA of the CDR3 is TGCGCCAGCAGCCAAGAGCGCGGCTACGAGCAGTACTTC.

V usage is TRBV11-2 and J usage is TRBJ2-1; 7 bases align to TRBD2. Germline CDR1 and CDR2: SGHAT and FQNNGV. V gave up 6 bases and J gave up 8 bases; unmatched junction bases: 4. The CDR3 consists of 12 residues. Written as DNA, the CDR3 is TGTGCCAGCAGTATACTAGCGTATGAGCAGTTCTTC. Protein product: CASSILAYEQFF.

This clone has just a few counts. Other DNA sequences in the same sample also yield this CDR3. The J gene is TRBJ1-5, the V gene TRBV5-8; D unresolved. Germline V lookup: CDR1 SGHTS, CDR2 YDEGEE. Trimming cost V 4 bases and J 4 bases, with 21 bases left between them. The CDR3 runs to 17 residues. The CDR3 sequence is CASSLYLSGRQNQPQHF. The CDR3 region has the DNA TGTGCCAGCAGCCTGTACTTATCGGGTAGGCAAAATCAGCCCCAGCATTTT.

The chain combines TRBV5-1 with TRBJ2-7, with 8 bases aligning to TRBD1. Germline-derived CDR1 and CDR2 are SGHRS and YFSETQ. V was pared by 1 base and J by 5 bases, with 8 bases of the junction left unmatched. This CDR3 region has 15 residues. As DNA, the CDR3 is TGCGCCAGCAGCTTGAGCGGACAGGGTAGCAACGAGCAGTACTTC. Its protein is CASSLSGQGSNEQYF.

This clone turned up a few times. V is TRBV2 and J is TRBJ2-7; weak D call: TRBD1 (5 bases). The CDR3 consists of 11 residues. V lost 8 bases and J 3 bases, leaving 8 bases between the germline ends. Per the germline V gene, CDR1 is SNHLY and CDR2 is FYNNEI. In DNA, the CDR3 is TGTGCCAGCCGAAGGGGCTACGAGCAGTACTTC. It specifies CASRRGYEQYF.

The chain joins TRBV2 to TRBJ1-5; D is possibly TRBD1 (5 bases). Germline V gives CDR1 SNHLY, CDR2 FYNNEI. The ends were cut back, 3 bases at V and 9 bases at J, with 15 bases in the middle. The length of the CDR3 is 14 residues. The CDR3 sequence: CASSDTGASSPQHF. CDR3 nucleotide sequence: TGTGCCAGCAGTGATACAGGAGCTTCTTCGCCCCAGCATTTT. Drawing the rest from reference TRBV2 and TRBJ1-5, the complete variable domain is EPEVTQTPSHQVTQMGQEVILRCVPISNHLYFYWYRQILGQKVEFLVSFYNNEISEKSEIFDDQFSVERPDGSNFTLKIRSTKLEDSAMYFCASSDTGASSPQHFGDGTRLSIL.

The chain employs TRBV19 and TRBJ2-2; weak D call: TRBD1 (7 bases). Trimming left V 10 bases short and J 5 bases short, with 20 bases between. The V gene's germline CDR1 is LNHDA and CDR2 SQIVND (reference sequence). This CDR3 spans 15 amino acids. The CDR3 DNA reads TGTGCCACCATAACGGACAGGAGGGGAACCGGGGAGCTGTTTTTT. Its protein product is CATITDRRGTGELFF.

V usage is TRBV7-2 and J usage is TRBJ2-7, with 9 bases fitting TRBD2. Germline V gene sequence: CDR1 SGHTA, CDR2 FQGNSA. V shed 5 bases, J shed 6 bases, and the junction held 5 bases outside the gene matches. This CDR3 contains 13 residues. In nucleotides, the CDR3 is TGTGCCAGCAGCCCGGGACTAGCTCCCGAGCAGTACTTC. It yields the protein CASSPGLAPEQYF.

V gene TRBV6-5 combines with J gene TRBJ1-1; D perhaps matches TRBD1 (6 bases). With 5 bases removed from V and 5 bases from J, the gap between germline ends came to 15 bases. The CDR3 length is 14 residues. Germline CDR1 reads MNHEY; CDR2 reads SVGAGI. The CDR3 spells CASSKDSPWTEAFF. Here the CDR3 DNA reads TGTGCCAGCAGTAAGGACAGTCCGTGGACTGAAGCTTTCTTT.

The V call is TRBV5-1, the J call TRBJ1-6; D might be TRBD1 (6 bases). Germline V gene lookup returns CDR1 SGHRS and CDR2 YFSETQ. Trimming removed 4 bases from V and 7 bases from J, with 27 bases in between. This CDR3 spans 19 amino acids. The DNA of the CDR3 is TGCGCCAGCAGCGTAAGTACAGGGCGAGGGCCGCGAACGAATTCACCCCTCCACTTT. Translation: CASSVSTGRGPRTNSPLHF.

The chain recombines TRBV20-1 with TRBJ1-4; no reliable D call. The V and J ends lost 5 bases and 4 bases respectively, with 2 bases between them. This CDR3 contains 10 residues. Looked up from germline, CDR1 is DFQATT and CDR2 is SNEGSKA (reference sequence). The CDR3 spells CSARNEKLFF. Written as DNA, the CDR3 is TGCAGTGCTCGTAATGAAAAACTGTTTTTT.

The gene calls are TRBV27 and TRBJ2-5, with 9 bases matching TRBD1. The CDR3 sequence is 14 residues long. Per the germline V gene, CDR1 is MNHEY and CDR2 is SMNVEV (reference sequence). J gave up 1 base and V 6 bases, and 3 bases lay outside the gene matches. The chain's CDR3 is CASSHRGPQETQYF. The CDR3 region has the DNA TGTGCCAGCAGCCACAGGGGGCCCCAAGAGACCCAGTACTTC.

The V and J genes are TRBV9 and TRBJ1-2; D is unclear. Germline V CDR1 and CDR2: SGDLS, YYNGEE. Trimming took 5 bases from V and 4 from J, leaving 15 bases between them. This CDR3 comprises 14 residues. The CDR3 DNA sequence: TGTGCCAGCAGTGCCGGGGAGTTCCGCTATGGCTACACCTTC. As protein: CASSAGEFRYGYTF.

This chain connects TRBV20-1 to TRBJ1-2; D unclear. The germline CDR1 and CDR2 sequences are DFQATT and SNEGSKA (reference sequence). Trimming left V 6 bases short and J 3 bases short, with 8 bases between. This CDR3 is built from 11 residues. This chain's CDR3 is CSAPIDYGYTF. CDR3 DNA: TGCAGTGCGCCAATAGACTATGGCTACACCTTC.

CDR3 protein: CASSLAPSGGGGSEAFF. DNA for the CDR3: TGTGCCAGCAGCTTAGCCCCCTCCGGTGGAGGAGGGTCTGAAGCTTTCTTT. The chain joins TRBV7-6 to TRBJ1-1, with no clear D. CDR3 length: 17 amino acids. The ends were cut back, 0 bases at V and 6 bases at J, with 20 bases in the middle. The germline V gene encodes CDR1 SGHVS and CDR2 FNYEAQ.

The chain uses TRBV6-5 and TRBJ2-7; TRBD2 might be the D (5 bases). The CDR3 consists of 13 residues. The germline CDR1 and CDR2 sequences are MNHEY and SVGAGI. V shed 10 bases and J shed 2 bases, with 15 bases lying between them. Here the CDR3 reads CATDYDNTYEQYF. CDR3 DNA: TGTGCCACCGACTACGACAACACCTACGAGCAGTACTTC.

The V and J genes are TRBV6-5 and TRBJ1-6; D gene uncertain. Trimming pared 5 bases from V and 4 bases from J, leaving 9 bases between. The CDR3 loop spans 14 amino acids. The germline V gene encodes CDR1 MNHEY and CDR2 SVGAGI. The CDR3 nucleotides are TGTGCCAGCAGTACCACGGGATATAATTCACCCCTCCACTTT. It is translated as CASSTTGYNSPLHF.

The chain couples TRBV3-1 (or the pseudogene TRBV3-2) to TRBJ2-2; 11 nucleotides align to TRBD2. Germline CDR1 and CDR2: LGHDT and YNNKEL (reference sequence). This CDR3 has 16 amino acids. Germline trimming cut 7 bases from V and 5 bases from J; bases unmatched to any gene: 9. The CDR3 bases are TGTGCCAGCAACTATAGCGGGAGGGCCGCGACCGGGGAGCTGTTTTTT. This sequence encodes CASNYSGRAATGELFF.

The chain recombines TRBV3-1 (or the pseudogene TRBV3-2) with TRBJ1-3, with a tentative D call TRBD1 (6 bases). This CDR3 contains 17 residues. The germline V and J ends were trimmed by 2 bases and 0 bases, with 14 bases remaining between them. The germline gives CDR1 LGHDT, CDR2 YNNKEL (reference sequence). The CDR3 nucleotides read TGTGCCAGCAGCCAAAACTCAAACAGGGCCTCTGGAAACACCATATATTTT. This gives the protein CASSQNSNRASGNTIYF.

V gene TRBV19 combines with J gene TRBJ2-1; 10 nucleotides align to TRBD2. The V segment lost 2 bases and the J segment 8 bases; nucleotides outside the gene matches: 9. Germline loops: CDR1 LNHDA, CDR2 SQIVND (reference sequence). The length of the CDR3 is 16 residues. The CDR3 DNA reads TGTGCCAGTAGTATATCAGCGGGGGGGCGTTCGGATGAGCAGTTCTTC. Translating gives CASSISAGGRSDEQFF.

CDR3: CASSLDPVGGETQYF. The CDR3 nucleotides read TGTGCCAGCAGCCTCGATCCGGTGGGGGGGGAGACCCAGTACTTC. The chain employs TRBV4-2 and TRBJ2-5, with TRBD2 matching 7 bases. Germline CDR1 reads LGHNA; CDR2 reads YNFKEQ. The CDR3 contains 15 residues. The ends lost 4 bases at V and 5 bases at J; junction bases unmatched: 10.

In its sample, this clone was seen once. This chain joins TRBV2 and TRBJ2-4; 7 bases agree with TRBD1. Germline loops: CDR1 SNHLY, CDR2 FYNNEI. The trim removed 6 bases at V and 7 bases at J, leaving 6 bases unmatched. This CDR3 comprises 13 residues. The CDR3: CASRTDRKNIQYF. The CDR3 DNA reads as TGTGCCAGCAGAACGGACAGGAAGAACATTCAGTACTTC.